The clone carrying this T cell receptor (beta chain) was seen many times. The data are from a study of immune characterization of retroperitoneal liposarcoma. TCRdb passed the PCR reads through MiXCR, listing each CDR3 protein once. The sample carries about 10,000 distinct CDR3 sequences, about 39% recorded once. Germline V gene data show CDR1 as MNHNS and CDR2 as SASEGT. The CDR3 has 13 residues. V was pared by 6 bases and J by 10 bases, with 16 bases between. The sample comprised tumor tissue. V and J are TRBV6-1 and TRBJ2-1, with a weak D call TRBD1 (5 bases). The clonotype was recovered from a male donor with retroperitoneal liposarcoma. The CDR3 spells CASSTLRGAEQFF. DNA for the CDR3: TGTGCCAGCAGCACGTTAAGGGGTGCGGAGCAGTTCTTC.